This is a list of T cell receptor beta chains from one sample in a study of metastatic and nonmetastatic thyroid tumors. MiXCR was used by TCRdb to re-call the PCR reads. The repertoire holds roughly 1,900 clones, roughly 10% seen once, with 35% to 45% in the top ten. Specimen: tumor tissue. The receptors were sampled from a female donor with papillary thyroid cancer or a benign thyroid nodule (not recorded which). Some clones in this sample may be carry-over from other donors' samples. Both conserved end residues are part of each CDR3. A D gene is named only where the DNA matches it firmly. Size values are once, few and many counts, or a class for expanded clones, and some rows have none.

CASSQLGGADEQYF TGTGCCAGCAGTCAGCTAGGGGGGGCAGACGAGCAGTACTTC TRBJ2-7 TRBV12-3/TRBV12-4 large 14 NA
CASSLNMGYEQYF TGTGCCAGCAGCTTAAACATGGGGTACGAGCAGTACTTC TRBJ2-7 TRBV11-2 NA 13 NA
CASSANVRGWAYGYTF TGTGCCAGCAGCGCAAATGTCAGGGGATGGGCCTATGGCTACACCTTC TRBJ1-2 TRBV7-6 medium-sized 16 NA
CASNVGGASGEDTEAFF TGTGCCAGTAATGTAGGGGGCGCATCTGGTGAGGACACTGAAGCTTTCTTT TRBJ1-1 TRBV19 medium-sized 17 TRBD1
CAGRVSSDRNNEQLF TGTGCCGGCAGAGTCTCTTCTGACAGAAACAATGAGCAGCTCTTC TRBJ2-1 TRBV3-1 NA 15 NA
CASRVSSDRNNEQFF TGTGCCAGCAGAGTCTCTTCTGACAGAAACAATGAGCAGTTCTTC TRBJ2-1 TRBV3-1 many 15 NA
CASSDTGQGLYGYTF TGTGCCAGCAGTGACACCGGACAGGGGCTGTATGGCTACACCTTC TRBJ1-2 TRBV6-4 few 15 TRBD1
CASSLRLAGGLNEQFF TGTGCCAGCAGCTTAAGACTAGCGGGAGGTTTAAATGAGCAGTTCTTC TRBJ2-1 TRBV7-3 few 16 TRBD2
CASSFELNTEAFF TGTGCCAGCAGTTTCGAGTTGAACACTGAAGCTTTCTTT TRBJ1-1 TRBV12-3/TRBV12-4 medium-sized 13 NA
CASSQKGGHF TGTGCCAGCAGCCAGAAGGGTGGGCATTTT TRBJ1-5 TRBV5-8 many 10 NA
CSTTGGRNEQFF TGCAGTACGACAGGGGGAAGAAATGAGCAGTTCTTC TRBJ2-1 TRBV20-1 medium-sized 12 TRBD1
CAISDAPPAYYGYTF TGTGCCATCAGCGATGCGCCGCCAGCTTACTATGGCTACACCTTC TRBJ1-2 TRBV10-3 medium-sized 15 NA
CASTHTDTQYF TGCGCCAGCACCCACACAGATACGCAGTATTTT TRBJ2-3 TRBV10-2 medium-sized 11 NA
CSAWDRGTYEQYF TGCAGCGCTTGGGACAGGGGGACCTACGAGCAGTACTTC TRBJ2-7 TRBV29-1 many 13 TRBD1
CASSPTSGRETQYF TGTGCCAGCAGCCCGACTAGCGGAAGAGAGACCCAGTACTTC TRBJ2-5 TRBV5-8 medium-sized 14 TRBD2
CASSLYQDRNYNSPLHF TGTGCCAGCAGCTTATACCAGGACAGAAACTATAATTCACCCCTCCACTTT TRBJ1-6 TRBV13 many 17 NA
CASSLGVGDSSTDTQYF TGTGCCAGCAGCTTAGGGGTGGGGGACTCTAGCACAGATACGCAGTATTTT TRBJ2-3 TRBV11-2 many 17 NA
CSATTGTSNQPQHF TGCAGTGCCACTACCGGGACTAGCAATCAGCCCCAGCACTTT TRBJ1-5 TRBV20-1 NA 14 NA
CASSQSAGGQIRNEQFF TGTGCCAGCAGCCAGTCCGCGGGGGGGCAAATACGGAATGAGCAGTTCTTC TRBJ2-1 TRBV4-2 medium-sized 17 TRBD2
CATRTEERGASNQPQHF TGTGCCACCAGGACAGAGGAGAGGGGGGCAAGCAATCAGCCCCAGCATTTT TRBJ1-5 TRBV10-3 medium-sized 17 NA
CASSHKQRIINTEAFF TGTGCCAGCAGCCATAAACAGAGGATTATCAACACTGAAGCTTTCTTT TRBJ1-1 TRBV3-1 many 16 NA
CASSPYRRFGDGYTF TGTGCCAGCAGCCCATATCGGAGGTTTGGTGATGGCTACACCTTC TRBJ1-2 TRBV7-8 NA 15 NA
CATSREGGVRNTIYF TGTGCCACCAGCAGAGAGGGTGGGGTGAGAAACACCATATATTTT TRBJ1-3 TRBV15 NA 15 NA
CAISCSRVQYF TGTGCCATCTCGTGCTCGCGCGTGCAGTACTTC TRBJ2-7 TRBV10-3 NA 11 NA
CASSRRRQVPAQYF TGTGCCAGCAGCCGTCGGCGACAAGTCCCCGCCCAGTACTTC TRBJ2-5 TRBV3-1 many 14 NA
CSTYRELTGELFF TGCAGTACCTACAGGGAACTAACCGGGGAGCTGTTTTTT TRBJ2-2 TRBV20-1 many 13 NA
CASRIPRDRGTDTQYF TGTGCCAGCAGAATCCCCAGGGACAGGGGAACAGATACGCAGTATTTT TRBJ2-3 TRBV2 many 16 TRBD1
CASRGASGYSYEQYF TGTGCCAGCAGGGGGGCTAGCGGTTACTCCTACGAGCAGTACTTC TRBJ2-7 TRBV28 medium-sized 15 NA
CASSTTVVAQYF TGTGCCAGTTCGACTACCGTCGTGGCCCAGTACTTC TRBJ2-5 TRBV6-1 many 12 NA
CASSWNTNTEAFF TGTGCCAGCAGCTGGAATACAAACACTGAAGCTTTCTTT TRBJ1-1 TRBV11-2 NA 13 NA
CASSVGLAGGNEQFF TGTGCCAGCTCAGTGGGACTAGCGGGAGGTAATGAGCAGTTCTTC TRBJ2-1 TRBV18 many 15 TRBD2
CSAKPDLSTDTQYF TGCAGTGCCAAACCGGACCTAAGCACAGATACGCAGTATTTT TRBJ2-3 TRBV20-1 medium-sized 14 NA
CASSYSGGQGSSYEQYF TGTGCCAGCAGTTACTCGGGGGGACAGGGCAGCTCCTACGAGCAGTACTTC TRBJ2-7 TRBV6-5 NA 17 TRBD1
CASWAGASWDTQYF TGTGCCAGTTGGGCAGGGGCCTCCTGGGATACGCAGTATTTT TRBJ2-3 TRBV27 medium-sized 14 NA
CATSRGDGRELFF TGTGCCACCAGCAGAGGGGACGGCCGGGAGCTGTTTTTT TRBJ2-2 TRBV15 medium-sized 13 NA
CASSLIDTDTQYF TGTGCCAGCAGCTTAATTGATACAGATACGCAGTATTTT TRBJ2-3 TRBV11-2 medium-sized 13 NA
CASSLANLPTDTQYF TGTGCCAGCAGCTTAGCCAATCTCCCCACAGATACGCAGTATTTT TRBJ2-3 TRBV7-9 many 15 NA
CASRSSLEKLFF TGTGCCAGTAGATCCTCGTTAGAAAAACTGTTTTTT TRBJ1-4 TRBV19 many 12 NA
CASSTRRTDYEQYF TGTGCCAGCAGTACGAGGCGGACGGATTACGAGCAGTACTTC TRBJ2-7 TRBV2 medium-sized 14 NA
CAWSRTTDPNYGYTF TGTGCCTGGAGTAGAACGACAGATCCCAACTATGGCTACACCTTC TRBJ1-2 TRBV30 medium-sized 15 NA
CASSLDQGPGQFF TGTGCCAGCAGCTTAGATCAGGGTCCCGGGCAGTTCTTC TRBJ2-1 TRBV11-2 NA 13 NA
CASSQSGAPKQPQHF TGTGCCAGCAGCCAGTCAGGGGCACCCAAGCAGCCCCAGCATTTT TRBJ1-5 TRBV5-6 many 15 NA
CASSSPRRDRDTYEQYF TGCGCCAGCAGCTCCCCACGCCGGGACAGGGATACCTACGAGCAGTACTTC TRBJ2-7 TRBV4-1 many 17 TRBD1
CASRDGGAFTDTQYF TGTGCCAGCCGTGATGGGGGGGCCTTCACAGATACGCAGTATTTT TRBJ2-3 TRBV6-1 large 15 NA
CASSQSMNDNEQFF TGTGCCAGCAGTCAATCAATGAATGACAATGAGCAGTTCTTC TRBJ2-1 TRBV27 few 14 NA
CASSLAPGNYEQYF TGTGCCAGCAGCTTAGCTCCAGGGAACTACGAGCAGTACTTC TRBJ2-7 TRBV7-2 NA 14 NA
CASSENRGPMGAAFF TGTGCCAGCAGTGAAAATAGGGGGCCAATGGGGGCAGCTTTCTTT TRBJ1-1 TRBV6-1 few 15 TRBD1
CASSLVPLIGSYNEQFF TGCGCCAGCAGCTTGGTTCCTCTCATAGGCTCCTACAATGAGCAGTTCTTC TRBJ2-1 TRBV5-1 once 17 NA
CASSPDRNEKLFF TGCGCCAGCAGCCCGGACAGAAATGAAAAACTGTTTTTT TRBJ1-4 TRBV5-1 many 13 NA
CASSQGLPSYNEQFF TGTGCCAGCAGCCAGGGACTCCCCTCCTACAATGAGCAGTTCTTC TRBJ2-1 TRBV3-2 many 15 NA
CASSLLGDYAEAFF TGTGCCAGTAGTTTATTGGGTGATTACGCTGAAGCTTTCTTT TRBJ1-1 TRBV19 medium-sized 14 NA
CASSSLAGRTGELFF TGTGCCAGCAGCTCCTTAGCGGGACGGACCGGGGAGCTGTTTTTT TRBJ2-2 TRBV11-2 medium-sized 15 TRBD2